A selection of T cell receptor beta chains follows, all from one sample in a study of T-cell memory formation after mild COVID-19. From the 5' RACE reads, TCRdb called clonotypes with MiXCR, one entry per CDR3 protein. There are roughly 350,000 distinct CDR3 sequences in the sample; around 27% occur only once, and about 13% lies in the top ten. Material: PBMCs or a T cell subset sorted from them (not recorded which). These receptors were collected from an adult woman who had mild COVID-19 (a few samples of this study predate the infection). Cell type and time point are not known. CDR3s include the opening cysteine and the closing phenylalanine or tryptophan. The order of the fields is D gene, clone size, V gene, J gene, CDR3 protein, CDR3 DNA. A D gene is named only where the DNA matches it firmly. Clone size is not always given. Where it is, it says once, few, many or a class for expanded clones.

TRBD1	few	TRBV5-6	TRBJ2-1	CASRNRHRGMDEQFF	TGTGCCAGCAGAAATAGGCACAGGGGGATGGATGAGCAGTTCTTC
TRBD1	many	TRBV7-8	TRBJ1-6	CASSFGDRLNSPLHF	TGTGCCAGCAGCTTTGGGGACAGGTTAAATTCACCCCTCCACTTT
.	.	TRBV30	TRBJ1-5	CAWSDGLGNQPQHF	TGTGCCTGGAGTGACGGGCTGGGCAATCAGCCCCAGCATTTT
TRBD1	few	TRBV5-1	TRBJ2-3	CASIGQGKDTQYF	TGCGCCAGTATAGGACAGGGGAAAGATACGCAGTATTTT
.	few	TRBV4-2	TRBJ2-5	CASSQDLGGARQETQYF	TGTGCCAGCAGCCAAGATTTGGGGGGGGCGAGGCAAGAGACCCAGTACTTC
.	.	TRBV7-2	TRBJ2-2	CASSLGRAGELFF	TGTGCCAGCAGCTTAGGGCGGGCCGGGGAGCTGTTTTTT
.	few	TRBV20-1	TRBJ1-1	CSARDGGRPEAFF	TGCAGTGCTAGAGATGGAGGGAGGCCTGAAGCTTTCTTT
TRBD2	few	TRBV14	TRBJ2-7	CASSQGLAGVHLHF	TGTGCCAGCAGCCAAGGCCTAGCGGGAGTCCACCTGCACTTC
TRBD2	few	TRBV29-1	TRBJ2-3	CSVDGLAGDFDTQYF	TGCAGCGTCGACGGACTAGCGGGAGATTTTGATACGCAGTATTTT
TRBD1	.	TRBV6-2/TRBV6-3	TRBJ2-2	CASRGTGRGPGELFF	TGTGCCAGCAGGGGGACAGGGAGAGGGCCCGGGGAGCTGTTTTTT
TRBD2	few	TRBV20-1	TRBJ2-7	CSAYRLAGENEQYF	TGCAGTGCTTATAGACTAGCGGGGGAAAACGAGCAGTACTTC
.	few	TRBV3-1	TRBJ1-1	CASSYGENTEAFF	TGTGCCAGCAGCTACGGGGAGAACACTGAAGCTTTCTTT
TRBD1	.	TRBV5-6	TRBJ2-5	CASSPRGQAETQYF	TGTGCCAGCAGCCCTCGGGGACAGGCAGAGACCCAGTACTTC
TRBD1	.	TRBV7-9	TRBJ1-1	CASSLAEGQGYAFF	TGTGCCAGCAGCTTAGCTGAAGGACAGGGGTACGCTTTCTTT
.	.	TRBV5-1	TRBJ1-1	CASSLIAGEAFF	TGCGCCAGCAGCTTGATTGCGGGTGAAGCTTTCTTT
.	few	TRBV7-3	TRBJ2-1	CASSPTANYNEQFF	TGTGCCAGCAGCCCTACAGCAAACTACAATGAGCAGTTCTTC
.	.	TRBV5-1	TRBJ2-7	CASSLEGQGRAEQYF	TGCGCCAGCAGCTTGGAAGGCCAGGGCAGGGCGGAGCAGTACTTC
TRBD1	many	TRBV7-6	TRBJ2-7	CASSSWTDRTYEQYF	TGTGCCAGCAGCTCCTGGACGGACAGGACCTACGAGCAGTACTTC
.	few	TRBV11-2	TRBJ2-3	CASSLYPDGTDTQYF	TGTGCCAGCAGCTTATATCCGGACGGCACAGATACGCAGTATTTT
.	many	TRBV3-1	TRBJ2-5	CASTYGGGKTQYF	TGTGCCAGCACCTACGGAGGCGGGAAGACCCAGTACTTC
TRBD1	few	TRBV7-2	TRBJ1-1	CASSSDAGGNVKAFF	TGTGCCAGCAGCTCTGACGCAGGGGGCAATGTGAAAGCTTTCTTT
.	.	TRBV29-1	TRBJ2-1	CSVEERSGNEQFF	TGCAGCGTTGAAGAACGGTCAGGGAATGAGCAGTTCTTC
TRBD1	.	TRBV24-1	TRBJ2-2	CATRQGPGELFF	TGTGCCACCAGACAGGGGCCCGGGGAGCTGTTTTTT
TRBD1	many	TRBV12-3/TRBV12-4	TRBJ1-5	CASSFTGQGSQPQHF	TGTGCCAGCAGTTTTACGGGACAGGGCAGTCAGCCCCAGCATTTT
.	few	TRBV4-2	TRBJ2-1	CASSQDLWDEQFF	TGTGCCAGCAGCCAAGACCTCTGGGATGAGCAGTTCTTC
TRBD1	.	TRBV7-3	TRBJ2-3	CASSSGQLTDTQYF	TGTGCCAGCAGCTCGGGACAGTTAACAGATACGCAGTATTTT
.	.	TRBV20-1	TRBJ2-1	CSARDPGGSSYNEQFF	TGCAGTGCTAGAGACCCCGGTGGGAGCTCCTACAATGAGCAGTTCTTC
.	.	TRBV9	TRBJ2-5	CASSVAPTGNGETQYF	TGTGCCAGCAGCGTAGCCCCTACAGGGAACGGAGAGACCCAGTACTTC
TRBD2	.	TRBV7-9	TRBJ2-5	CASSLTSGRGTQYF	TGTGCCAGCAGCTTGACTAGCGGGAGAGGGACCCAGTACTTC
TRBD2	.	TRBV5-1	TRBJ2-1	CASRGLASDEQFF	TGCGCCAGTCGGGGACTAGCGAGCGATGAGCAGTTCTTC
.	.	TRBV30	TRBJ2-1	CAWSRAYNEQFF	TGTGCCTGGAGCCGGGCCTACAATGAGCAGTTCTTC
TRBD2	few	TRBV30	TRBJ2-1	CAWSRTSGSNEQFF	TGTGCCTGGAGTCGGACTAGCGGGAGTAATGAGCAGTTCTTC
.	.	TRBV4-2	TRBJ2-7	CASSPDWPQGEQYF	TGTGCCAGCAGCCCTGACTGGCCTCAGGGCGAGCAGTACTTC
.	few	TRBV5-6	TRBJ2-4	CASSLSHLTNIQYF	TGTGCCAGCAGCTTAAGCCACTTGACAAACATTCAGTACTTC
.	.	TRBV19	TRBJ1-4	CASQRREEKLFF	TGTGCCAGTCAACGACGGGAAGAAAAACTGTTTTTT
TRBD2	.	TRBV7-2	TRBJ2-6	CASSFRLAGAGGANVLTF	TGTGCCAGCAGCTTTAGACTAGCGGGAGCAGGTGGGGCCAACGTCCTGACTTTC
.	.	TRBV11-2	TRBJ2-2	CASSLVTADGELFF	TGTGCCAGCAGCTTAGTTACAGCGGACGGGGAGCTGTTTTTT
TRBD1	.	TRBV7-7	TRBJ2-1	CASSARTGSEQFF	TGTGCCAGCAGCGCACGGACAGGGTCTGAGCAGTTCTTC
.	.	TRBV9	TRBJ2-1	CASSVSPSGLRGPGYNEQFF	TGTGCCAGCAGCGTATCACCCTCTGGGCTCAGGGGACCAGGCTACAATGAGCAGTTCTTC
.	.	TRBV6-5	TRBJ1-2	CASSYVQGYGYTF	TGTGCCAGCAGTTACGTACAGGGCTATGGCTACACCTTC
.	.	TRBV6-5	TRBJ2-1	CASSLLRGAEQFF	TGTGCCAGCAGTCTGCTCAGGGGAGCTGAGCAGTTCTTC
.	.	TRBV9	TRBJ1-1	CASSEQNTEAFF	TGTGCCAGCAGCGAACAGAACACTGAAGCTTTCTTT
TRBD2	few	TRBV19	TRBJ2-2	CASSSGTTSNTGELFF	TGTGCCAGTAGTTCCGGGACTACCTCGAACACCGGGGAGCTGTTTTTT
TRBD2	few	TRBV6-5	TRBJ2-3	CASSYVAGAGDTQYF	TGTGCCAGCAGTTACGTAGCGGGAGCGGGAGATACGCAGTATTTT
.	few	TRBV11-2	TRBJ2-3	CASSALADTQYF	TGTGCCAGCAGCGCCCTGGCAGATACGCAGTATTTT
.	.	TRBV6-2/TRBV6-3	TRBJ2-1	CASRVGESYNEQFF	TGTGCCAGCAGGGTGGGGGAGTCCTACAATGAGCAGTTCTTC
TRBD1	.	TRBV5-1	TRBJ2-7	CASSLEGQGYHEQYF	TGCGCCAGCAGCTTGGAGGGACAGGGGTACCACGAGCAGTACTTC
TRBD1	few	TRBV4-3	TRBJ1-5	CASSQEGQGSSQHF	TGCGCCAGCAGCCAAGAGGGACAGGGGAGTAGCCAGCATTTT
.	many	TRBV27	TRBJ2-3	CASSFSRRGAFRTDTQYF	TGTGCCAGCAGTTTTTCCCGCAGAGGGGCGTTTCGCACAGATACGCAGTATTTT
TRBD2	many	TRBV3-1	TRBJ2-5	CASSQDLASGSSLQETQYF	TGTGCCAGCAGCCAAGATCTGGCTAGCGGGAGCTCCCTTCAAGAGACCCAGTACTTC
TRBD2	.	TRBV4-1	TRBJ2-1	CASSQEAGGLDEQFF	TGCGCCAGCAGCCAAGAGGCGGGGGGCCTAGATGAGCAGTTCTTC
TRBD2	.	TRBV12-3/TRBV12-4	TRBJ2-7	CAPSQAGDTYEQYF	TGTGCCCCCAGCCAGGCGGGAGACACGTACGAGCAGTACTTC
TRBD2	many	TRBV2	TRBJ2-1	CASVTGGDEQFF	TGTGCCAGCGTCACGGGAGGGGATGAGCAGTTCTTC
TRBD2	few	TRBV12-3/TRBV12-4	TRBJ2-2	CASSPGVAGNTGELFF	TGTGCCAGCAGTCCCGGCGTAGCGGGAAACACCGGGGAGCTGTTTTTT
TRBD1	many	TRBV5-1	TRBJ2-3	CASSVGQGTDTQYF	TGTGCCAGCAGTGTTGGACAGGGAACAGATACGCAGTATTTT
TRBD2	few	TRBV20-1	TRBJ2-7	CSATGTSGSGAYEQYF	TGCAGTGCTACTGGGACTAGCGGGAGTGGAGCCTACGAGCAGTACTTC
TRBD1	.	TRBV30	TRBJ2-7	CAWSVPPTGSDEQYF	TGTGCCTGGAGTGTACCCCCGACAGGGAGCGACGAGCAGTACTTC
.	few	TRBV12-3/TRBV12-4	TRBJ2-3	CASSLGASGDTQYF	TGTGCCAGCAGTTTAGGAGCGTCGGGAGATACGCAGTATTTT